This T cell receptor (beta chain) was sequenced during a study of blood T cell repertoires in COVID-19. In the study overall: Acute-phase and convalescent COVID-19 samples originated in the United States, Italy and Spain. PBMCs, B-cell-depleted T cells, or T cells were the source of the cDNA or gDNA that made up the material.

This CDR3 spans 12 amino acids. V shed 1 base and J shed 4 bases, with 5 bases lying between them. As processed by the authors: Reference gene primer amplification in the assay estimated nucleated cell counts. The repertoire was sequenced with immunoSEQ multiplex PCR; TCRdb's copy has only in-frame clones and lacks some. V and J calls and clone size are given by that table; D and trimming were obtained from the DNA. The sample consists of roughly 240,000 clones, roughly 85% of them appearing once. This TCR was sampled from a man aged 55-75 years who had recovered from COVID-19. The rearrangement uses TRBV12-3 or TRBV12-4 and TRBJ2-7; no firm D call. Sequencing was carried out using peripheral blood. This chain's CDR3 is CASSLVPYEQYF. CDR3 coding DNA: TGTGCCAGCAGTTTAGTCCCATACGAGCAGTACTTC.